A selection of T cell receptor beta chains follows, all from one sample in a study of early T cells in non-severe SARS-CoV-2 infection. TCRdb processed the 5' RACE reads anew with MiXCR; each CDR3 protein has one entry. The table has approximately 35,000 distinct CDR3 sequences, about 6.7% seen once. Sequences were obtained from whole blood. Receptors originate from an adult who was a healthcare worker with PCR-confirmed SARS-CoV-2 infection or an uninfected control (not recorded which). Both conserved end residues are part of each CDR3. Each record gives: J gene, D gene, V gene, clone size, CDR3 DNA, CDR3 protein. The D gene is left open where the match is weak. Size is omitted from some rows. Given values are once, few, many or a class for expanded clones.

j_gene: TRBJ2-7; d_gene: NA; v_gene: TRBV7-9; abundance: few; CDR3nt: TGTGCCAGCAGCCAAACTTCGTTCAGGGAGGCCTACGAGCAGTACTTC; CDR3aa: CASSQTSFREAYEQYF
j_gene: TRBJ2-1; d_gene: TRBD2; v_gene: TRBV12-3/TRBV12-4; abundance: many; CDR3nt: TGTGCCAGCAGTTCGCCCCGACTAGCGGGAAATGAGCAGTTCTTC; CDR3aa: CASSSPRLAGNEQFF
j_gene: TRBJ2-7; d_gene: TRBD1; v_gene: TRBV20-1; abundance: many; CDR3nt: TGCAGTGCTAGAGAACAGGGGCGGGCCTACGAGCAGTACTTC; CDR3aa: CSAREQGRAYEQYF
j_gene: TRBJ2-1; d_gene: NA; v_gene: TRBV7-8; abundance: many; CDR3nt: TGTGCCAGCAGCTTAGCGATAAGGGGCTCTCACAATGAGCAGTTCTTC; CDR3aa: CASSLAIRGSHNEQFF
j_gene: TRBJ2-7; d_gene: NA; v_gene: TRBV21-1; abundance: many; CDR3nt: TGTGCTGAAAACGTCGGACAGCGCTACGAGCAGTACTTC; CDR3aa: CAENVGQRYEQYF
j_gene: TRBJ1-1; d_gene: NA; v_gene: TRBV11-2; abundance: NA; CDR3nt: TGTGCCAGCAGCTCACAACCCACCGACACTGAAGCTTTCTTT; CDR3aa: CASSSQPTDTEAFF
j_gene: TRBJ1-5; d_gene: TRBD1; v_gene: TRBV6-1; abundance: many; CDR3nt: TGTGCCAGCAGAATAGACAGGGATCAGCCCCAGCATTTT; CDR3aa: CASRIDRDQPQHF
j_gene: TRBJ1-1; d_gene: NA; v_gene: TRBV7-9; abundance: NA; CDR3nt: TGTGCCAGCAGAGTAATGGGGGACACTGAAGCTTTCTTT; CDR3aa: CASRVMGDTEAFF
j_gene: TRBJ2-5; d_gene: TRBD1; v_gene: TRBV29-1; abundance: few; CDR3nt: TGCAGCACTCGGACAGGGGCGGACCAAGAGACCCAGTACTTC; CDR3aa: CSTRTGADQETQYF
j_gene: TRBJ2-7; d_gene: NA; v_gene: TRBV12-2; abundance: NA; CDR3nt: TGTGCAAGTCGCCACCGACCCCCTATAGAGACCTACGAGCAGTACTTC; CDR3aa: CASRHRPPIETYEQYF
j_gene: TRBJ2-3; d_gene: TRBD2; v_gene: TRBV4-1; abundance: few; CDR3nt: TGCGCCAGCAGCCAGGGGACTAGCGGGAGCACAGATACGCAGTATTTT; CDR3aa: CASSQGTSGSTDTQYF
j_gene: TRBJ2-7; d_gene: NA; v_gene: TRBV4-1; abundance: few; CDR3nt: TGCGCCAGCAGCCAATCCTCGCTAGTCTACGAGCAGTACTTC; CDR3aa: CASSQSSLVYEQYF
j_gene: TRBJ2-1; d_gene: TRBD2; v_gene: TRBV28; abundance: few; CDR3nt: TGTGCCAGCAGTAAAAGCGGGAGGGGTTGGGGCAATGAGCAGTTCTTC; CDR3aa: CASSKSGRGWGNEQFF
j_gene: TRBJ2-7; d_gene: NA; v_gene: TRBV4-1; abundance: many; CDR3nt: TGCGCCAGCAGGGGATCCGGGGGCCACGAGCAGTACTTC; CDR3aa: CASRGSGGHEQYF
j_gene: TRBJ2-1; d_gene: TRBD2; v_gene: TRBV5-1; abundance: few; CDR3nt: TGCGCCAGCAGACAAGTGGGAGGGAATGAGCAGTTCTTC; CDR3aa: CASRQVGGNEQFF
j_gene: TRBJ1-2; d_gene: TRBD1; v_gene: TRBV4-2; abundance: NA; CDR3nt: TGTGCCAGCAGCCGGAGGGAACAGGGGGCTGTAGGGGATGGCTACACCTTC; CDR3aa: CASSRREQGAVGDGYTF
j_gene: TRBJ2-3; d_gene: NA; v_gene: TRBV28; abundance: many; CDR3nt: TGTGCCAGCAAAGGGGTCTCTAACATCGGATCCGATACGCAGTATTTT; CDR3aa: CASKGVSNIGSDTQYF
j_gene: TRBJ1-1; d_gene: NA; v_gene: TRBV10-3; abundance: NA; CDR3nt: TGTGCCATCAGCCTACAGGGCCGGAACACTGAAGCTTTCTTT; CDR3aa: CAISLQGRNTEAFF
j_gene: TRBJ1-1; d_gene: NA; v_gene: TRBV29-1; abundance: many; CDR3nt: TGCAGCACCTCCATGAACACTGAAGCTTTCTTT; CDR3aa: CSTSMNTEAFF
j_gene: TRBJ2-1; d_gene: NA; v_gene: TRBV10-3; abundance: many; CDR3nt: TGTGCCACAACGCCGGGACGGGACAATGAGCAGTTCTTC; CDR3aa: CATTPGRDNEQFF
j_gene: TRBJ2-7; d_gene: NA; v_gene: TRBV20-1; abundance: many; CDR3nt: TGCAGTGCTACCCGACCTCTATACGAGCAGTACTTC; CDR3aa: CSATRPLYEQYF
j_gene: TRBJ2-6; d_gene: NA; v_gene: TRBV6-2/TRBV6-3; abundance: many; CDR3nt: TGTGCCAGCAGTCTCTCCCGGGCCAACGTCCTGACTTTC; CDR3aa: CASSLSRANVLTF
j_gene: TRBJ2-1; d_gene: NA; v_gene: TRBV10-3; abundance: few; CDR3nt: TGTGCCATCAGTGATGGAGCAGACTACAATGAGCAGTTCTTC; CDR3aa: CAISDGADYNEQFF
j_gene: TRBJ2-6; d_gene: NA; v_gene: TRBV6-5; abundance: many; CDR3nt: TGTGCCAGCAGCCCCGCCGGGGCTTTTGGGGCCAACGTCCTGACTTTC; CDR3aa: CASSPAGAFGANVLTF
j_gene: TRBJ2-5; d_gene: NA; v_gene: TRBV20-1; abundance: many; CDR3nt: TGCAGTGCTAGAGAACTCGTCGGCAGGGGTATTCCGGAGACCCAGTACTTC; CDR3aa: CSARELVGRGIPETQYF
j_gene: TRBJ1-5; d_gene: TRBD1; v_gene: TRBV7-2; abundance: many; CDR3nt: TGTGCCAGCAGCTTTAAACCACCAATCGGGACAGCCGATCAGCCCCAGCATTTT; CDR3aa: CASSFKPPIGTADQPQHF
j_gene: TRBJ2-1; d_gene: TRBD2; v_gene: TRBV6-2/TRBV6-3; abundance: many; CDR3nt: TGTGCCAGCAGACCGAGTGGACTAGGTCGGAGCAATGAGCAGTTCTTC; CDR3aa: CASRPSGLGRSNEQFF
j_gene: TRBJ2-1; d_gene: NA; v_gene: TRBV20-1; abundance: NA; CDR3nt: TGCAGTGGGACGGGGGTAACCTACAATGAGCAGTTCTTC; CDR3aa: CSGTGVTYNEQFF
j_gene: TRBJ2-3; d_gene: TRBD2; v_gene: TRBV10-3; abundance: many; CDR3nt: TGTGCCATCAGTCCGGGTAGCGGGACAGATACGCAGTATTTT; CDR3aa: CAISPGSGTDTQYF
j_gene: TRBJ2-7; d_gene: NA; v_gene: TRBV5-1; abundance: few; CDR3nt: TGCGCCAGCAGAGATGGCGCCTCCTACGAGCAGTACTTC; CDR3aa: CASRDGASYEQYF
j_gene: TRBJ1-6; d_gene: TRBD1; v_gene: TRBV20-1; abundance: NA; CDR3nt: TGCAGTGCTAGGGGACAGGGGGAAGGTTCACCCCTCCACTTT; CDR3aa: CSARGQGEGSPLHF
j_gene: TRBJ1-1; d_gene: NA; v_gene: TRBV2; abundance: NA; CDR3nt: TGTGCCAGCAGGTCCTATGGTGTAGCTGAAGCTTTCTTT; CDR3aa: CASRSYGVAEAFF
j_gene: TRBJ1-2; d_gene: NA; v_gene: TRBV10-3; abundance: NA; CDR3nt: TGTGCCATCAGTGAATCCAGCTATGGCTACACCTTC; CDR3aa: CAISESSYGYTF
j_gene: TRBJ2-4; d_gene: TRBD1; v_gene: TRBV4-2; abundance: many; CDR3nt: TGTGCCAGCAGCCAAACCCCGGGACAGGGGGTTTTGGGCATTCAGTACTTC; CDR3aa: CASSQTPGQGVLGIQYF
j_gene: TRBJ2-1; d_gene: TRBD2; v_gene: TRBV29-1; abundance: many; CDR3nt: TGCAGCGCATTTAGCGGGACCCGCGGGAATGAGCAGTTCTTC; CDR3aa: CSAFSGTRGNEQFF
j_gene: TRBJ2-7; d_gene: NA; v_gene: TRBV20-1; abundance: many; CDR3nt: TGCAGTGGATCTCCGGACCCAACCCCCTACGAGCAGTACTTC; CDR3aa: CSGSPDPTPYEQYF
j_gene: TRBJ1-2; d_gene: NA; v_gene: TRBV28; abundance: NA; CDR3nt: TGTGCCAGCAGTCCACGACAGGAGGGGGTTTATGGCTACACCTTC; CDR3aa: CASSPRQEGVYGYTF
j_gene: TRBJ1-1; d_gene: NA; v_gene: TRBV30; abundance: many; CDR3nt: TGTGCCTGGAGCCCAGATGTGAACACTGAAGCTTTCTTT; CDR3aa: CAWSPDVNTEAFF
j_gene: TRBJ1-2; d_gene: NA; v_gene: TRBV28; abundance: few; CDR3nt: TGTGCCAGCACCTACGCAGGCTATGGCTACACCTTC; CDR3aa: CASTYAGYGYTF
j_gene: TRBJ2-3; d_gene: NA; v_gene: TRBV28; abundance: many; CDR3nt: TGTGCCAGCAGTGTGAATCCAGATACGCAGTATTTT; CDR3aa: CASSVNPDTQYF
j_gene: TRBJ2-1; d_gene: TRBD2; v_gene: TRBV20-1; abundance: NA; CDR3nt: TGCAGTGGGGGACTAGCGGGAGCAGGGGAGCAGTTCTTC; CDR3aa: CSGGLAGAGEQFF
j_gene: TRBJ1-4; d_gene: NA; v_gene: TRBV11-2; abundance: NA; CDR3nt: TGTGCCAGCAGCCTACGCGCCAGGACGGGCGATGAAAAACTGTTTTTT; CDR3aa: CASSLRARTGDEKLFF
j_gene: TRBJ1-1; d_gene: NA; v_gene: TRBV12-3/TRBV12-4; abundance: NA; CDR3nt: TGTGTCCTGGACCCGATGATGAACACTGAAGCTTTCTTT; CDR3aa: CVLDPMMNTEAFF
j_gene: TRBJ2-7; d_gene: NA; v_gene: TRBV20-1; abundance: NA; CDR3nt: TGCAGTGCTAGAGATCCGAACGAGCAGTACTTC; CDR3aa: CSARDPNEQYF
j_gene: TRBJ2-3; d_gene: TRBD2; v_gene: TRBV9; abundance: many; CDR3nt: TGTGCCAGCAGCGCCGGAGGGGTAGCGGGTACAGATACGCAGTATTTT; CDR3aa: CASSAGGVAGTDTQYF
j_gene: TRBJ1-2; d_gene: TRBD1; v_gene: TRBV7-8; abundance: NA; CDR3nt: TGTGCCAGCAGCTTAAACGGACAGGGATCTAACTATGGCTACACCTTC; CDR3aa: CASSLNGQGSNYGYTF
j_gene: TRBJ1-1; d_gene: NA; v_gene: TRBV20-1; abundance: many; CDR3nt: TGCAGTGCTAGAGTATATACTGAAGCTTTCTTT; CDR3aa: CSARVYTEAFF
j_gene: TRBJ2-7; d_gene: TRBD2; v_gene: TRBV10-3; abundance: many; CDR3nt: TGTGCCATCAGTGACGGCGGGAGGGTCTACGAGCAGTACTTC; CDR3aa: CAISDGGRVYEQYF
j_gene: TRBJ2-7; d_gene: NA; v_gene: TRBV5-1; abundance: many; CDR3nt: TGCGCCAGCAGCTTGGATCCTAGCACCTACGAGCAGTACTTC; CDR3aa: CASSLDPSTYEQYF
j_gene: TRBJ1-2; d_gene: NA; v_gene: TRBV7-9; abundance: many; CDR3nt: TGTGCCAGCAGCTTAATGGAGGCTAACTATGGCTACACCTTC; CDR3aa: CASSLMEANYGYTF
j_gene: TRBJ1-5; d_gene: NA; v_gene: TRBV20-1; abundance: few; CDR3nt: TGCAGTGCTAGAGATATGCCCACAGGGTTGGGACAGCCCCAGCATTTT; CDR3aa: CSARDMPTGLGQPQHF
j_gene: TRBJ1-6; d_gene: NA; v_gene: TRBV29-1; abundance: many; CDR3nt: TGCAGCGTCTCAACCTCGACAGGAAGGGATTCACCCCTCCACTTT; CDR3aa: CSVSTSTGRDSPLHF
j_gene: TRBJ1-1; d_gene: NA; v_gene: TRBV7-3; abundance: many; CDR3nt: TGTGCCAGCAGCTTATCTGCAGGGGCTGAAGCTTTCTTT; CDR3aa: CASSLSAGAEAFF
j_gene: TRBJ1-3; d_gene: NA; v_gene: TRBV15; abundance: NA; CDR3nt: TGTGCCACCAGGGACTCTGGAAACACCATATATTTT; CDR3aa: CATRDSGNTIYF
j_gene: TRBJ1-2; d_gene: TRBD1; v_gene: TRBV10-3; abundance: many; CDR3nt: TGTGCCATCAGAGGGACAGGGGGTTCCTATGGCTACACCTTC; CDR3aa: CAIRGTGGSYGYTF
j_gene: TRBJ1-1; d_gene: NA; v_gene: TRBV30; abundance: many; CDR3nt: TGTGCCTGGAGGTCCCTCGGGGGGCAGGGCACTGAAGCTTTCTTT; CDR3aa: CAWRSLGGQGTEAFF
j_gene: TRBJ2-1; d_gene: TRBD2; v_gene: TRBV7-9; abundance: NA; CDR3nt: TGTGCCAGCAGCTGGCTGGCGGGAGCTTCCTACAATGAGCAGTTCTTC; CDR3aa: CASSWLAGASYNEQFF
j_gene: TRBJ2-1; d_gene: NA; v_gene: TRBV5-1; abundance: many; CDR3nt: TGCGCCAGCAGCCGACTTGGCAATGAGCAGTTCTTC; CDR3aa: CASSRLGNEQFF
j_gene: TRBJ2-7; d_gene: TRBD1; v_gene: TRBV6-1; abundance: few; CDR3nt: TGTGCCAGCAGTTCACCGGGACAGACTACCTACGAGCAGTACTTC; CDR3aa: CASSSPGQTTYEQYF